This T cell receptor (beta chain) derives from a study of cytomegalovirus exposure and HLA in healthy donors. Points from the study as a whole: Reported results showed that the classifier diagnosed cytomegalovirus status with high specificity and sensitivity. Highly shared variants forming one cluster were likely a sequencing artifact. It was only CMV serostatus that was available as immune exposure information. Researchers reported from a later analysis that most CMV-associated TCR beta chains appeared HLA-restricted.

Comment on this clone: Antigen: not known.

Amplification used 60 Vbeta primers and 13 Jbeta primers. Clones were read by immunoSEQ multiplex PCR, and TCRdb kept only the in-frame ones, dropping some. This table has more than 200,000 clones, approximately 70% appearing once. V lost 5 bases, J lost 2 bases, and 10 bases stayed unmatched. CDR3 length: 16 amino acids. In germline, CDR1 is LNHDA, CDR2 SQIVND (reference sequence). The clonotype originates from a man between 35 and 55 years old in good health and CMV-seropositive. The chain employs TRBV19 and TRBJ2-5; 8 positions agree with TRBD1. What was sequenced was PBMCs. CDR3 DNA sequence: TGTGCCAGTAGTTCTCGCTCGGACAGGGCGCAAGAGACCCAGTACTTC. Translating it yields CASSSRSDRAQETQYF. Filled out from reference TRBV19 and TRBJ2-5, the complete variable domain reads DGGITQSPKYLFRKEGQNVTLSCEQNLNHDAMYWYRQDPGQGLRLIYYSQIVNDFQKGDIAEGYSVSREKKESFPLTVTSAQKNPTAFYLCASSSRSDRAQETQYFGPGTRLLVL.